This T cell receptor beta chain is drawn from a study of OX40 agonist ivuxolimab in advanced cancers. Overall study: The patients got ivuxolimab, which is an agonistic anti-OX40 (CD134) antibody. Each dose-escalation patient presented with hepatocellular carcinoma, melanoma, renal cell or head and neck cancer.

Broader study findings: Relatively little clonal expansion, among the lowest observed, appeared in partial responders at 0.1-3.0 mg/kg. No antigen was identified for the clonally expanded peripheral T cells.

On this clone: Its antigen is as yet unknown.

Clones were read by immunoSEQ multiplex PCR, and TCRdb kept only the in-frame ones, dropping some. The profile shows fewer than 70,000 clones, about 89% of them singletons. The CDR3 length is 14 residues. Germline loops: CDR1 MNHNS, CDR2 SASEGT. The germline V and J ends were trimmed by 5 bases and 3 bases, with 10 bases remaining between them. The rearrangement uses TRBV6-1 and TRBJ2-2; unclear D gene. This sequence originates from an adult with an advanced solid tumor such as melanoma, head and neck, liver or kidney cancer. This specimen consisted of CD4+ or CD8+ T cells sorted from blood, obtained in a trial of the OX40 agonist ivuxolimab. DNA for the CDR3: TGTGCCAGCAGTTGGGCCGAGGACACCGGGGAGCTGTTTTTT. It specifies CASSWAEDTGELFF.